Below, one T cell receptor beta chain is given with its context. This entry comes from a study of blood T cell repertoires in COVID-19. Study-wide background: Sites in the United States, Italy and Spain provided acute and convalescent COVID-19 samples. PBMCs, B-cell-depleted T cells, or T cells were the source of the cDNA or gDNA that made up the material.

The CDR3 extends over 16 amino acids. Unmatched junction bases numbered 12, after V lost 7 bases and J lost 4 bases. CDR1 and CDR2 from the germline V gene are MDHEN and SYDVKM. TCRdb's table, derived via immunoSEQ multiplex PCR, lists solely in-frame clones and lacks some. The top ten clones hold approximately 1.2% of a sample with fewer than 300,000 clones, over 75% of them seen once. The sample taken for sequencing was PBMCs or T cells enriched from blood (not recorded which). The sequence came from a woman in her thirties who had recovered from COVID-19. This chain uses TRBV28 with TRBJ2-5, with TRBD1 matching 10 bases. The CDR3 loop reads CASTGAGTGVSETQYF. The CDR3 bases are TGTGCCAGCACGGGAGCCGGGACAGGGGTTTCAGAGACCCAGTACTTC.